Listed here are 5 T cell receptor beta chains from one sample, sequenced in a study of naive and memory T cell subsets. An equimolar mix of two oligonucleotides served as the beta constant-region primer for TRBC1 and TRBC2. One entry per CDR3 protein results from TCRdb running MiXCR on the UMI-ligation and nested PCR reads. The table shows 120,000 to 150,000 distinct CDR3 sequences, with over 15% occurring only once. The source material was naive CD4+ T cells from blood. The receptors here all came from a human donor in good health.

The V call is TRBV7-2, the J call TRBJ2-1, with 9 nucleotides matching TRBD2. From germline, CDR1 is SGHTA and CDR2 FQGNSA. The CDR3 length is 13 residues. J gave up 7 bases and V 3 bases, and 1 base lay outside the gene matches. CDR3 protein: CASSFSGSNEQFF. The CDR3, as DNA: TGTGCCAGCAGCTTTAGCGGGAGTAATGAGCAGTTCTTC.

This clonotype was detected only a few times. V gene TRBV7-9 combines with J gene TRBJ1-4; perhaps TRBD1 as D (5 bases). The CDR3 totals 14 residues. CDR1 and CDR2 (germline): SEHNR, FQNEAQ (reference sequence). Trimming left V 3 bases short and J 1 base short, with 6 bases between. CDR3 amino acids: CASSFRGTNEKLFF. The CDR3 coding sequence is TGTGCCAGCAGCTTTAGGGGAACTAATGAAAAACTGTTTTTT.

The gene calls are TRBV30 and TRBJ1-1; 8 bases match TRBD1. The CDR3 length is 13 residues. Unmatched junction bases numbered 6, after V lost 5 bases and J lost 4 bases. The germline gives CDR1 GTSNPN, CDR2 SVGIG (reference sequence). The DNA for the CDR3 is TGTGCCTGGGACAGGGGTTCAGTCACTGAAGCTTTCTTT. Protein sequence: CAWDRGSVTEAFF. The full variable domain, rest sourced from reference TRBV30 and TRBJ1-1, is SQTIHQWPATLVQPVGSPLSLECTVEGTSNPNLYWYRQAAGRGLQLLFYSVGIGQISSEVPQNLSASRPQDRQFILSSKKLLLSDSGFYLCAWDRGSVTEAFFGQGTRLTVV.

This clonotype turned up a few times. V usage is TRBV7-2 and J usage is TRBJ2-5; 12 bases are shared with TRBD2. The CDR3 is 15 residues long. Trimming removed 5 bases from V and 2 bases from J; junction bases left unmatched: 3. The germline V gene has CDR1 SGHTA and CDR2 FQGNSA. The CDR3, as DNA: TGTGCCAGCAGCCGCACTAGCGGGGGGCAAGAGACCCAGTACTTC. Its protein is CASSRTSGGQETQYF.

The CDR3 loop reads CASSFSGPRYEQYF. The CDR3 DNA sequence: TGTGCCAGCAGTTTCTCCGGGCCTCGCTACGAGCAGTACTTC. J is TRBJ2-7 and V is TRBV27; D remains unclear. The V end lost 3 bases, the J end lost 3 bases, and 12 bases lay between the germline ends. Germline V gives CDR1 MNHEY, CDR2 SMNVEV (reference sequence). The CDR3 runs to 14 residues.